These T cell receptor beta chains were read from a single sample in a study of blood T cell repertoires in COVID-19. Some clones are missing from TCRdb's copy, which holds only in-frame ones; the method was immunoSEQ multiplex PCR. The data contain 350,000 to 450,000 clones, approximately 89% of them singletons. Sequencing was performed on PBMCs or T cells enriched from blood (not recorded which). The receptor set was obtained from a woman aged 25-40 years who had recovered from COVID-19. Each CDR3 is given with its conserved first and last residue. Each record gives: V gene, D gene, J gene, clone size, CDR3 protein, CDR3 DNA. A D gene is named only where the DNA matches it firmly. Clone size, where shown, is once, few, many, or a class for clones that have expanded.

v_call: TRBV28; d_call: NA; j_call: TRBJ1-1; clone_size: NA; cdr3_aa: CASSFQLQGGTEAFF; cdr3_nt: TGTGCCAGCAGCTTCCAACTCCAGGGTGGCACTGAAGCTTTCTTT
v_call: TRBV5-1; d_call: TRBD1; j_call: TRBJ2-7; clone_size: NA; cdr3_aa: CASSLGWTGGAYEQYF; cdr3_nt: TGCGCCAGCAGCTTGGGCTGGACAGGGGGAGCCTACGAGCAGTACTTC
v_call: TRBV7-2; d_call: NA; j_call: TRBJ1-1; clone_size: NA; cdr3_aa: CASSLGGSGTEAFF; cdr3_nt: TGTGCCAGCAGCTTAGGTGGATCGGGCACTGAAGCTTTCTTT
v_call: TRBV27; d_call: TRBD1; j_call: TRBJ1-2; clone_size: NA; cdr3_aa: CASSFFPPDRGRYGYGYTF; cdr3_nt: TGTGCCAGCAGTTTTTTCCCCCCGGACAGGGGAAGATATGGCTATGGCTACACCTTC
v_call: TRBV28; d_call: TRBD2; j_call: TRBJ2-2; clone_size: NA; cdr3_aa: CASSSLAGVGTGELFF; cdr3_nt: TGTGCCAGCAGTTCACTAGCGGGGGTGGGGACCGGGGAGCTGTTTTTT
v_call: TRBV19; d_call: NA; j_call: TRBJ2-7; clone_size: NA; cdr3_aa: CASSKRTGIYEQYF; cdr3_nt: TGTGCCAGTAGTAAACGGACGGGAATCTACGAGCAGTACTTC
v_call: TRBV7-8; d_call: NA; j_call: TRBJ1-3; clone_size: NA; cdr3_aa: CASSSQMTGAGNTIYF; cdr3_nt: TGTGCCAGCAGCTCCCAAATGACCGGGGCTGGAAACACCATATATTTT
v_call: TRBV11-3; d_call: TRBD2; j_call: TRBJ2-5; clone_size: NA; cdr3_aa: CASSSGTSGRETQYF; cdr3_nt: TGTGCCAGCAGCTCCGGGACTAGCGGGAGGGAGACCCAGTACTTC
v_call: TRBV3-1/TRBV3-2; d_call: NA; j_call: TRBJ2-5; clone_size: NA; cdr3_aa: CASSPPGTFQETQYF; cdr3_nt: TGTGCCAGCAGCCCGCCCGGGACTTTTCAAGAGACCCAGTACTTC
v_call: TRBV7-2; d_call: TRBD2; j_call: TRBJ2-2; clone_size: NA; cdr3_aa: CASSSYGRTGELFF; cdr3_nt: TGTGCCAGCAGTTCGTACGGGAGGACCGGGGAGCTGTTTTTT
v_call: TRBV19; d_call: TRBD2; j_call: TRBJ2-2; clone_size: NA; cdr3_aa: CASSLRAGLGFSNTGELFF; cdr3_nt: TGTGCCAGTAGTCTTCGAGCGGGGCTGGGGTTTTCGAACACCGGGGAGCTGTTTTTT
v_call: TRBV27; d_call: TRBD2; j_call: TRBJ2-3; clone_size: NA; cdr3_aa: CASSWQAGITDTQYF; cdr3_nt: TGTGCCAGCAGTTGGCAAGCGGGAATCACAGATACGCAGTATTTT
v_call: TRBV4-1; d_call: NA; j_call: TRBJ1-1; clone_size: NA; cdr3_aa: CASSQDARAAFF; cdr3_nt: TGCGCCAGCAGCCAAGATGCCAGGGCAGCTTTCTTT
v_call: TRBV25-1; d_call: TRBD1; j_call: TRBJ1-2; clone_size: NA; cdr3_aa: CASRLGQPEWYANYGYTF; cdr3_nt: TGTGCCAGCAGATTGGGACAGCCAGAATGGTACGCTAACTATGGCTACACCTTC
v_call: TRBV6-4; d_call: NA; j_call: TRBJ2-3; clone_size: few; cdr3_aa: CASSDSGGGGRDTQYF; cdr3_nt: TGTGCCAGCAGTGACTCAGGCGGAGGCGGGCGAGATACGCAGTATTTT
v_call: TRBV12-3/TRBV12-4; d_call: NA; j_call: TRBJ2-1; clone_size: NA; cdr3_aa: CASSSPRANEQFF; cdr3_nt: TGTGCCAGCAGTTCCCCCCGAGCAAATGAGCAGTTCTTC
v_call: TRBV4-1; d_call: NA; j_call: TRBJ1-1; clone_size: NA; cdr3_aa: CASSHSDGLLPEAFF; cdr3_nt: TGCGCCAGCAGCCACTCCGACGGACTTCTCCCTGAAGCTTTCTTT
v_call: TRBV7-9; d_call: TRBD1; j_call: TRBJ2-7; clone_size: NA; cdr3_aa: CASSLSQGAGYEQYF; cdr3_nt: TGTGCCAGCAGCTTATCACAGGGGGCTGGGTACGAGCAGTACTTC
v_call: TRBV29-1; d_call: TRBD2; j_call: TRBJ2-3; clone_size: once; cdr3_aa: CSVGSGRADTQYF; cdr3_nt: TGCAGCGTTGGATCTGGGAGGGCAGATACGCAGTATTTT
v_call: TRBV28; d_call: NA; j_call: TRBJ1-1; clone_size: NA; cdr3_aa: CASSLLGSGEAFF; cdr3_nt: TGTGCCAGCAGTTTATTAGGTTCGGGGGAAGCTTTCTTT
v_call: TRBV18; d_call: TRBD1; j_call: TRBJ1-1; clone_size: NA; cdr3_aa: CASSHQGAGAEAFF; cdr3_nt: TGTGCCAGCTCACACCAGGGGGCGGGCGCTGAAGCTTTCTTT
v_call: TRBV2; d_call: NA; j_call: TRBJ2-7; clone_size: once; cdr3_aa: CASSVALYEQYF; cdr3_nt: TGTGCCAGCAGTGTAGCCCTTTACGAGCAGTACTTC
v_call: TRBV3-1/TRBV3-2; d_call: NA; j_call: TRBJ2-5; clone_size: NA; cdr3_aa: CASSLQETQYF; cdr3_nt: TGTGCCAGCAGCCTACAGGAGACCCAGTACTTC
v_call: TRBV10-3; d_call: NA; j_call: TRBJ2-7; clone_size: NA; cdr3_aa: CAMSGGVLYEQYF; cdr3_nt: TGTGCCATGAGCGGAGGGGTACTTTACGAGCAGTACTTC
v_call: TRBV7-8; d_call: NA; j_call: TRBJ1-2; clone_size: NA; cdr3_aa: CASSKKRTLEDYGYTF; cdr3_nt: TGTGCCAGCAGCAAGAAGAGGACTCTTGAAGACTATGGCTACACCTTC
v_call: TRBV3-1/TRBV3-2; d_call: TRBD2; j_call: TRBJ2-1; clone_size: NA; cdr3_aa: CASSHSGTSYNEQFF; cdr3_nt: TGTGCCAGCAGCCATAGCGGGACCTCCTACAATGAGCAGTTCTTC
v_call: TRBV10-2; d_call: TRBD2; j_call: TRBJ2-7; clone_size: NA; cdr3_aa: CASSRRLAGASYEQYF; cdr3_nt: TGCGCCAGCAGTAGACGACTAGCGGGGGCCTCCTACGAGCAGTACTTC
v_call: TRBV2; d_call: TRBD2; j_call: TRBJ2-7; clone_size: NA; cdr3_aa: CASSGGRVSYEQYF; cdr3_nt: TGTGCCAGCAGTGGCGGGAGGGTGTCGTACGAGCAGTACTTC
v_call: TRBV11-2; d_call: NA; j_call: TRBJ1-6; clone_size: NA; cdr3_aa: CRVRPHSSYNSPLHF; cdr3_nt: TGTAGAGTGCGGCCCCATAGCTCCTATAATTCACCCCTCCACTTT
v_call: TRBV18; d_call: TRBD1; j_call: TRBJ2-1; clone_size: once; cdr3_aa: CASSPLQGAAYYNEQFF; cdr3_nt: TGTGCCAGCTCACCTCTTCAGGGGGCCGCGTACTACAATGAGCAGTTCTTC
v_call: TRBV2; d_call: TRBD2; j_call: TRBJ2-1; clone_size: NA; cdr3_aa: CASLVEAGGAYNEQFF; cdr3_nt: TGTGCCAGCCTGGTGGAGGCGGGAGGGGCCTACAATGAGCAGTTCTTC
v_call: TRBV25-1; d_call: NA; j_call: TRBJ1-5; clone_size: NA; cdr3_aa: CASSAGEGRQPQHF; cdr3_nt: TGTGCCAGCAGTGCGGGGGAGGGCAGGCAGCCCCAGCATTTT
v_call: TRBV7-6; d_call: TRBD1; j_call: TRBJ1-3; clone_size: NA; cdr3_aa: CASSPERTGPHTGNTIYF; cdr3_nt: TGTGCCAGCAGCCCCGAGAGGACAGGGCCCCATACTGGAAACACCATATATTTT
v_call: TRBV4-2; d_call: TRBD1; j_call: TRBJ1-5; clone_size: NA; cdr3_aa: CASSQDRGQGQPQHF; cdr3_nt: TGTGCCAGCAGCCAAGATAGGGGGCAGGGTCAGCCCCAGCATTTT
v_call: TRBV5-4; d_call: NA; j_call: TRBJ1-4; clone_size: NA; cdr3_aa: CASSLAAGLDEKLFF; cdr3_nt: TGTGCCAGCAGCTTGGCCGCAGGGTTGGACGAAAAACTGTTTTTT
v_call: TRBV7-2; d_call: NA; j_call: TRBJ2-2; clone_size: few; cdr3_aa: CASSLGGGATGELFF; cdr3_nt: TGTGCCAGCAGCTTGGGTGGAGGGGCGACCGGGGAGCTGTTTTTT
v_call: TRBV9; d_call: TRBD1; j_call: TRBJ1-4; clone_size: once; cdr3_aa: CASSLGTGGGTNEKLFF; cdr3_nt: TGTGCCAGCAGTCTAGGGACAGGGGGTGGCACTAATGAAAAACTGTTTTTT
v_call: TRBV28; d_call: TRBD1; j_call: TRBJ2-7; clone_size: once; cdr3_aa: CASSLAGGPSSYEQYF; cdr3_nt: TGTGCCAGCAGTTTAGCAGGGGGTCCAAGCTCCTACGAGCAGTACTTC
v_call: TRBV11-2; d_call: NA; j_call: TRBJ2-2; clone_size: NA; cdr3_aa: CASSPTGLDTGELFF; cdr3_nt: TGTGCCAGCAGTCCGACCGGACTGGACACCGGGGAGCTGTTTTTT
v_call: TRBV10-3; d_call: NA; j_call: TRBJ2-3; clone_size: NA; cdr3_aa: CATQRTDTQYF; cdr3_nt: TGTGCCACCCAGCGGACAGATACGCAGTATTTT
v_call: TRBV19; d_call: TRBD2; j_call: TRBJ2-3; clone_size: NA; cdr3_aa: CASSMALAGGSDTQYF; cdr3_nt: TGTGCCAGTAGTATGGCACTAGCGGGAGGTTCAGATACGCAGTATTTT
v_call: TRBV6-2/TRBV6-3; d_call: NA; j_call: TRBJ1-1; clone_size: NA; cdr3_aa: CASSFWTTNTEAFF; cdr3_nt: TGTGCCAGCAGTTTTTGGACTACGAACACTGAAGCTTTCTTT
v_call: TRBV9; d_call: TRBD1; j_call: TRBJ2-7; clone_size: NA; cdr3_aa: CASSLGQGGYEQYF; cdr3_nt: TGTGCCAGCAGCCTCGGACAGGGCGGGTATGAGCAGTACTTC